The clone carrying this TCR beta chain has a count of ten or more. Its antigen is currently unknown. A TCRbeta library incorporating unique molecular identifiers was prepared. Each CDR3 protein is one row after TCRdb ran MiXCR on the PCR reads. Among about 290,000 distinct CDR3 sequences listed, around 10% were seen once. These data come from a study of T-cell reconstitution after alpha-beta-depleted transplantation in children. Notes on the study in general: By one year post-transplant, T-cell counts and diversity largely arose from T cells that were newly produced.

The CDR3 length is 18 residues. The specimen comprised PBMCs, sampled before TCRalphabeta/CD19-depleted stem cell transplant. The V and J genes are TRBV21-1 and TRBJ2-7; TRBD2 is taken as the D call from the table, unchecked against the DNA. TRBV21-1 is reported as a pseudogene. This receptor was identified in a boy in the first two years of life with acute myeloid leukemia, due to receive a stem cell transplant. Here the CDR3 reads CASSKDPIGRGLAYEQYF. The CDR3 DNA sequence: TGTGCCAGCAGCAAAGACCCCATTGGAAGGGGACTAGCCTACGAGCAGTACTTC.